This is a list of T cell receptor beta chains from one sample in a study of control samples from healthy donors and cancer patients. TCRdb keeps only in-frame clones here, not all; method: immunoSEQ multiplex PCR. The sample lists 120,000 or so clones; approximately 84% were seen once. The sample consisted of blood. Every receptor here comes from a young man in good health. CDR3s include the opening cysteine and the closing phenylalanine or tryptophan. Fields, in order: D gene, CDR3 length, clone size, J gene, V gene, CDR3 DNA, CDR3 protein. A D gene is named only where the DNA matches it firmly. Expanded clones are given a class, and other clones once, few, many or no size at all.

D gene: TRBD2; CDR3 length: 15; clone size: NA; J gene: TRBJ2-7; V gene: TRBV5-4; CDR3 DNA: TGTGCCAGCAGCCCGAGACTAGCGGAGTCCTACGAGCAGTACTTC; CDR3 protein: CASSPRLAESYEQYF
D gene: NA; CDR3 length: 13; clone size: NA; J gene: TRBJ2-2; V gene: TRBV28; CDR3 DNA: TGTGCCAGCAGTTCTATGAACACCGGGGAGCTGTTTTTT; CDR3 protein: CASSSMNTGELFF
D gene: NA; CDR3 length: 16; clone size: few; J gene: TRBJ2-6; V gene: TRBV6-4; CDR3 DNA: TGTGCCAGCAGTGACGCGGCGGACTCTGGGGCCAACGTCCTGACTTTC; CDR3 protein: CASSDAADSGANVLTF
D gene: NA; CDR3 length: 15; clone size: few; J gene: TRBJ1-1; V gene: TRBV7-9; CDR3 DNA: TGTGCCAGCAGCTTAGTGACAGTAAGTGCCTCTGAAGCTTTCTTT; CDR3 protein: CASSLVTVSASEAFF
D gene: NA; CDR3 length: 14; clone size: NA; J gene: TRBJ1-6; V gene: TRBV6-6; CDR3 DNA: TGTGCCAGCAGTTTCGAACAGTTTAATTCACCCCTCCACTTT; CDR3 protein: CASSFEQFNSPLHF
D gene: TRBD2; CDR3 length: 14; clone size: NA; J gene: TRBJ2-1; V gene: TRBV28; CDR3 DNA: TGTGCCAGCCACACTAGCGGGAGAACATATGAGCAGTTCTTC; CDR3 protein: CASHTSGRTYEQFF
D gene: NA; CDR3 length: 12; clone size: NA; J gene: TRBJ2-2; V gene: TRBV6-5; CDR3 DNA: TGTGCCAGCAGAGGAGTTACCGGGGAACTGTTTTTT; CDR3 protein: CASRGVTGELFF
D gene: NA; CDR3 length: 13; clone size: NA; J gene: TRBJ1-5; V gene: TRBV10-3; CDR3 DNA: TGTGCCATCAAGGAGGGTAGCAATCAGCCCCAGCATTTT; CDR3 protein: CAIKEGSNQPQHF
D gene: NA; CDR3 length: 15; clone size: NA; J gene: TRBJ2-7; V gene: TRBV7-8; CDR3 DNA: TGTGCCAGCAGCCGATTTGGAGGACAAGCCTACGAGCAGTACTTC; CDR3 protein: CASSRFGGQAYEQYF
D gene: NA; CDR3 length: 13; clone size: NA; J gene: TRBJ1-5; V gene: TRBV7-9; CDR3 DNA: TGTGCCAGCAGCTTAGTAGATAGTCAGCCCCAGCATTTT; CDR3 protein: CASSLVDSQPQHF
D gene: TRBD1; CDR3 length: 15; clone size: NA; J gene: TRBJ1-2; V gene: TRBV27; CDR3 DNA: TGTGCCAGCGCGCCCCCGGGACAGGGTAACTATGGCTACACCTTC; CDR3 protein: CASAPPGQGNYGYTF
D gene: TRBD1; CDR3 length: 14; clone size: NA; J gene: TRBJ2-3; V gene: TRBV5-4; CDR3 DNA: TGTGCCAGCAGAACAAACAGGGGTTCAGATACGCAGTATTTT; CDR3 protein: CASRTNRGSDTQYF
D gene: TRBD2; CDR3 length: 17; clone size: NA; J gene: TRBJ2-1; V gene: TRBV7-9; CDR3 DNA: TGTGCCAGCAGTTTGGGTGGCGGACTAGCGGGAGGTAGGGAGCAGTTCTTC; CDR3 protein: CASSLGGGLAGGREQFF
D gene: TRBD1; CDR3 length: 13; clone size: NA; J gene: TRBJ1-1; V gene: TRBV19; CDR3 DNA: TGTGCCAGTAGTAAAGAGGGGGCGGCTGAAGCTTTCTTT; CDR3 protein: CASSKEGAAEAFF
D gene: TRBD1; CDR3 length: 16; clone size: NA; J gene: TRBJ2-1; V gene: TRBV5-4; CDR3 DNA: TGTGCCAGCAGCTTGAGGACAGGGGGATTTGTCAATGAGCAGTTCTTC; CDR3 protein: CASSLRTGGFVNEQFF
D gene: NA; CDR3 length: 14; clone size: few; J gene: TRBJ2-7; V gene: TRBV6-2/TRBV6-3; CDR3 DNA: TGTGCCAGCAGTTATTCAGCGGCAACCTACGAGCAGTACTTC; CDR3 protein: CASSYSAATYEQYF
D gene: TRBD1; CDR3 length: 15; clone size: once; J gene: TRBJ1-1; V gene: TRBV5-4; CDR3 DNA: TGTGCCAGCAGCTTCTCCGGGACAGGGAGCCTTAAAGCTTTCTTT; CDR3 protein: CASSFSGTGSLKAFF
D gene: NA; CDR3 length: 13; clone size: NA; J gene: TRBJ2-1; V gene: TRBV6-5; CDR3 DNA: TGTGCCAGCAGCCCGGGACATCTCAATGAGCAGTTCTTC; CDR3 protein: CASSPGHLNEQFF